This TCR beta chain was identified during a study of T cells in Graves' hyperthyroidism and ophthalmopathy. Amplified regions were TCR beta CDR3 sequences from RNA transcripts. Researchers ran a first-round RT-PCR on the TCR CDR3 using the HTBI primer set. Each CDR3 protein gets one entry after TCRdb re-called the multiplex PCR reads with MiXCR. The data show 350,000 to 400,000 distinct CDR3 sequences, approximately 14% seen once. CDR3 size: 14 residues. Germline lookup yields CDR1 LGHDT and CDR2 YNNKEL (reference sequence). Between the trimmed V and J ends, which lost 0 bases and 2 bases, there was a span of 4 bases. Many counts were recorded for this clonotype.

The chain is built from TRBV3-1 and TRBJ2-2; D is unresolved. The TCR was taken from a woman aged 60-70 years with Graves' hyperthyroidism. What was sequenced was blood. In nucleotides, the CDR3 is TGTGCCAGCAGCCAAGATCTAAACACCGGGGAGCTGTTTTTT. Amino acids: CASSQDLNTGELFF.